What follows are 24 T cell receptor beta chains derived from one specimen sequenced in a study of PD-1 blockade in classical Hodgkin lymphoma. Specified time point: cycle 4 day 1 (C4D1), after more than 5 weeks of nivolumab. Every patient experienced relapse after autologous stem cell transplantation, and brentuximab vedotin exposure varied. Profiling relied on immunoSEQ multiplex PCR, and the TCRdb table lists in-frame clones only, not all of them. The sample has 40,000 to 55,000 clones, 70% to 80% seen once. This sample comprised peripheral blood mononuclear cells (PBMCs), obtained before the fourth cycle of nivolumab. Every receptor here comes from a human donor with classical Hodgkin lymphoma.

V gene TRBV7-9 combines with J gene TRBJ2-7; 10 bases map to TRBD1. Per germline, CDR1 SEHNR and CDR2 FQNEAQ (reference sequence). The CDR3 is 15 residues long. The trim removed 5 bases at V and 3 bases at J, leaving 7 bases unmatched. The CDR3 sequence is CASSGTRDRGYEQYF. CDR3 in DNA: TGTGCCAGCAGCGGGACCCGGGACAGGGGCTACGAGCAGTACTTC.

The genes are TRBV19 and TRBJ1-1, with unresolved D. Per the germline V gene, CDR1 is LNHDA and CDR2 is SQIVND (reference sequence). The CDR3 runs 14 residues. Trimming pared 10 bases from V and 0 bases from J, leaving 15 bases between. CDR3 sequence reads: CATRRAVMNTEAFF. CDR3 DNA sequence: TGTGCCACCCGTCGGGCGGTGATGAACACTGAAGCTTTCTTT.

The rearrangement joins TRBV11-2 to TRBJ2-5; no firm D call. The germline gives CDR1 SGHAT, CDR2 FQNNGV. The CDR3 is 12 residues long. V lost 1 base and J 4 bases, leaving 4 bases between the germline ends. CDR3 in DNA: TGTGCCAGCAGCTTAGGCACAGAGACCCAGTACTTC. It yields the protein CASSLGTETQYF.

The V call is TRBV10-1, the J call TRBJ2-5; D may be TRBD2 (6 bases). V was trimmed by 8 bases and J by 2 bases, leaving 9 bases between them. Germline CDR1 WNHNN, CDR2 SYGVQD (reference sequence). This CDR3 is built from 12 residues. CDR3: CASVGLQETQYF. In DNA, the CDR3 is TGCGCCAGCGTGGGACTTCAAGAGACCCAGTACTTC.

The chain combines TRBV29-1 with TRBJ1-2, with 10 bases lining up with TRBD1. The CDR3 extends over 13 amino acids. Germline V gives CDR1 SQVTM, CDR2 ANQGSEA. Trimming took 7 bases from V and 2 from J; bases not matched to a gene: 4. The CDR3 bases are TGCAGCGGCGGACAGGGGGAGAACTATGGCTACACCTTC. Protein product: CSGGQGENYGYTF.

This clone was seen a handful of times. The CDR3 sequence is CASTATGVTEAFF. In DNA, the CDR3 is TGTGCCAGCACCGCGACAGGGGTGACTGAAGCTTTCTTT. The chain recombines TRBV2 with TRBJ1-1; the match to TRBD1 covers 8 bases. This CDR3 has 13 amino acids. Trimming removed 7 bases from V and 5 bases from J; junction bases left unmatched: 6. Per the germline V gene, CDR1 is SNHLY and CDR2 is FYNNEI.

V and J are TRBV7-9 and TRBJ2-7; D gene ambiguous. Trimming cost V 1 base and J 0 bases, with 7 bases left between them. The CDR3 extends over 14 amino acids. Germline CDR1 reads SEHNR; CDR2 reads FQNEAQ (reference sequence). The CDR3 region is CASSLGADSYEQYF. In DNA form, the CDR3 reads TGTGCCAGCAGCTTAGGGGCGGACTCCTACGAGCAGTACTTC.

The genes are TRBV10-3 and TRBJ1-5, with a possible D match to TRBD1 (6 bases). With 4 bases removed from V and 0 bases from J, the gap between germline ends came to 16 bases. There are 17 residues in the CDR3. Germline V gene data show CDR1 as ENHRY and CDR2 as SYGVKD. The CDR3 nucleotides read TGTGCCATCAGTGTAGCGCCGCGAGGGGGTAGCAATCAGCCCCAGCATTTT. Translated: CAISVAPRGGSNQPQHF.

The rearrangement links TRBV6-6 to TRBJ2-7; 9 bases map to TRBD1. The V and J ends lost 3 bases and 6 bases, in that order; junction bases with no gene match: 3. This CDR3 has 13 residues. Germline loops: CDR1 MNHNY, CDR2 SVGAGI (reference sequence). CDR3 sequence reads: CASSYWTGAEQYF. DNA for the CDR3: TGTGCCAGCAGTTATTGGACAGGGGCCGAGCAGTACTTC.

This clone was recorded a few times. The rearrangement links TRBV6-5 to TRBJ1-5, with a weak D call TRBD1 (5 bases). Germline values: CDR1 MNHEY, CDR2 SVGAGI. The V and J ends lost 6 bases and 5 bases respectively, with 14 bases between them. This CDR3 region has 14 residues. The CDR3 sequence is CASSPVGPDQPQHF. CDR3 bases: TGTGCCAGCAGCCCCGTGGGGCCTGATCAGCCCCAGCATTTT.

This clone was observed a single time. The V gene is TRBV28, the J gene TRBJ2-5, with 7 nucleotides matching TRBD1. Germline values: CDR1 MDHEN, CDR2 SYDVKM. This CDR3 region has 14 residues. The trim removed 4 bases at V and 10 bases at J, leaving 12 bases unmatched. CDR3 DNA sequence: TGTGCCAGCAGTTCGGGACAGTACAAGAGAGGCCAGTACTTC. As protein: CASSSGQYKRGQYF.

The chain has TRBV5-4 and TRBJ2-7; TRBD2 is a possible D gene (5 bases). The CDR3 covers 13 residues. Germline values: CDR1 SGHNT, CDR2 YYREEE (reference sequence). V lost 1 base and J 4 bases, leaving 9 bases between the germline ends. CDR3 coding DNA: TGTGCCAGCAGCTTGTTGAGAGGGTACGAGCAGTACTTC. Protein: CASSLLRGYEQYF.

V and J are TRBV6-6 and TRBJ2-2; TRBD2 matches at 9 bases. This CDR3 comprises 15 residues. With V trimmed by 7 bases and J by 3 bases, 6 bases remained unmatched. From germline, CDR1 is MNHNY and CDR2 SVGAGI (reference sequence). CDR3 coding DNA: TGTGCCAGCACCCCTCTAGCGGGGCACACCGGGGAGCTGTTTTTT. This codes for CASTPLAGHTGELFF.

This clone occurred once. The sample contains more than one DNA sequence encoding this CDR3. The J gene is TRBJ2-1, the V gene TRBV5-1; tentatively, D is TRBD2 (5 bases). V was cut by 4 bases and J by 0 bases, with 11 bases left in between. The CDR3 is made up of 15 amino acids. Germline V gene data show CDR1 as SGHRS and CDR2 as YFSETQ. CDR3 sequence: CASSPLGSSYNEQFF. For the CDR3, the DNA is TGCGCCAGCAGCCCTCTTGGGAGCTCCTACAATGAGCAGTTCTTC.

The rearrangement joins TRBV10-3 to TRBJ1-2; D may be TRBD1 (5 bases). The germline V gene has CDR1 ENHRY and CDR2 SYGVKD. Trimming shortened V by 6 bases and J by 4 bases, and 15 bases separated the two germline ends. This CDR3 comprises 14 residues. Here the CDR3 DNA reads TGTGCCATCAGCCTCGACCGCGGGGGCTATGGCTACACCTTC. Translated: CAISLDRGGYGYTF.

The chain's CDR3 is CASSLEGYGYTF. DNA for the CDR3: TGTGCCAGCAGTTTAGAGGGCTATGGCTACACCTTC. The chain couples TRBV28 to TRBJ1-2; D is unclear. The CDR3 covers 12 residues. The V end was cut by 2 bases, the J end by 4 bases, with 5 bases between. The germline gives CDR1 MDHEN, CDR2 SYDVKM.

The chain carries TRBV19 and TRBJ1-5; possible D gene TRBD1, 5 bases. V dropped 1 base and J dropped 7 bases, with 17 bases sitting between them. The germline gives CDR1 LNHDA, CDR2 SQIVND (reference sequence). There are 16 residues in the CDR3. CDR3 nucleotides: TGTGCCAGTAGTATAGCAGGACGAAATAGGGGACAGCCCCAGCATTTT. Translated: CASSIAGRNRGQPQHF.

J is TRBJ2-5 and V is TRBV11-2; 8 bases match TRBD2. J gave up 5 bases and V 2 bases, and 10 bases lay outside the gene matches. The CDR3 has 16 amino acids. Looked up from germline, CDR1 is SGHAT and CDR2 is FQNNGV. This chain's CDR3 is CASSLNMGAGVETQYF. For the CDR3, the DNA is TGTGCCAGCAGCTTAAATATGGGAGCGGGAGTTGAGACCCAGTACTTC.

J is TRBJ2-7 and V is TRBV5-6; 8 bases are a match to TRBD1. From germline, CDR1 is SGHDT and CDR2 YYEEEE. Germline trimming cut 0 bases from V and 5 bases from J; bases unmatched to any gene: 1. This CDR3 region has 13 residues. CDR3 bases: TGTGCCAGCAGCTTGGGGACAGGGCACGAGCAGTACTTC. This encodes CASSLGTGHEQYF.

As DNA, the CDR3 is TGCGCCAGCAGCAAGTTAGGGACAGGGGCCTCAGTGAGCTACGAGCAGTACTTC. Amino acid sequence: CASSKLGTGASVSYEQYF. V usage is TRBV5-1 and J usage is TRBJ2-7, with TRBD1 identical over 10 bases. With 4 bases clipped from V and 3 bases from J, the junction kept 16 bases outside the gene matches. The CDR3 has 18 amino acids. The V gene's germline CDR1 is SGHRS and CDR2 YFSETQ.

The genes are TRBV29-1 and TRBJ1-2; a possible D gene is TRBD1 (5 bases). CDR3 length: 14 amino acids. V lost 5 bases, J lost 4 bases, and 17 bases lay in between. Per germline, CDR1 SQVTM and CDR2 ANQGSEA. The CDR3 reads CSVTQGLHGYGYTF. The DNA of the CDR3 is TGCAGCGTTACTCAGGGTTTGCATGGCTATGGCTACACCTTC.

The rearrangement uses TRBV4-2 and TRBJ2-3; 9 nucleotides agree with TRBD2. Germline-derived CDR1 and CDR2 are LGHNA and YNFKEQ. The V gene end was trimmed by 1 base and the J gene end by 7 bases; junction bases not matched to a gene: 9. The CDR3 length is 16 residues. The CDR3 nucleotides read TGTGCCAGCAGCCAAGGAGGGGCTAGCGGGATACATACGCAGTATTTT. Amino acid sequence: CASSQGGASGIHTQYF.

The J gene is TRBJ1-1, the V gene TRBV10-3; D gene uncertain. The germline V gene has CDR1 ENHRY and CDR2 SYGVKD. The CDR3 is 15 residues long. Trimming took 1 base from V and 4 from J, leaving 13 bases between them. CDR3 region: CAISELTPGSTEAFF. CDR3 nucleotide sequence: TGTGCCATCAGTGAGTTAACCCCGGGGAGCACTGAAGCTTTCTTT.

The V gene is TRBV10-3, the J gene TRBJ1-1, with D perhaps TRBD1 (6 bases). Germline CDR1 and CDR2: ENHRY and SYGVKD. The CDR3 has 14 residues. V lost 3 bases and J 2 bases, leaving 10 bases between the germline ends. For the CDR3, the DNA is TGTGCCATCAGTGAACCAGGGGCAAACACTGAAGCTTTCTTT. Protein sequence: CAISEPGANTEAFF.